These 12 T cell receptor beta chains originate from one sample sequenced in a study of Ad26.COV2.S vaccination and SARS-CoV-2 variants. Here immunoSEQ multiplex PCR was the method, and the copy in TCRdb shows in-frame clones only, minus some. In the table there are 120,000 to 150,000 clones, about nine tenths of which are singletons. Sample: peripheral blood, taken after recovery from COVID-19. The receptors stem from a human donor who had recovered from COVID-19.

The V call is TRBV19, the J call TRBJ2-1; D tentatively reads TRBD1 or TRBD2 (5 bases each). The CDR3 consists of 13 residues. Germline V lookup: CDR1 LNHDA, CDR2 SQIVND (reference sequence). V was cut by 8 bases and J by 4 bases, with 12 bases left in between. CDR3 nucleotides: TGTGCCAGTCGGGGCGTGATATACAATGAGCAGTTCTTC. This gives the protein CASRGVIYNEQFF.

The sample holds a few counts of this clone. The sample holds other DNA sequences that translate to the same CDR3. The chain recombines TRBV6-5 with TRBJ2-3; D is possibly TRBD2 (7 bases). Germline loops: CDR1 MNHEY, CDR2 SVGAGI. The CDR3 totals 13 residues. The V and J ends lost 6 bases and 4 bases respectively, with 11 bases between them. For the CDR3, the DNA is TGTGCCAGCAGATTAGGGGGGGCAGATACGCAGTATTTT. This codes for CASRLGGADTQYF.

This clone was counted between two and nine times. The rearrangement joins TRBV28 to TRBJ1-1, with a possible D match to TRBD1 (5 bases). Germline values: CDR1 MDHEN, CDR2 SYDVKM. Trimming left V 3 bases short and J 3 bases short, with 14 bases between. CDR3 length equals 15 residues. The CDR3, as DNA: TGTGCCAGCAGTTTGGCCTCGACGGGGGACACTGAAGCTTTCTTT. It codes for CASSLASTGDTEAFF.

The genes are TRBV18 and TRBJ1-2; no firm D call. CDR3 length: 15 residues. Germline assignment: CDR1 KGHSH and CDR2 LQKENI. V was pared by 1 base and J by 3 bases, with 12 bases between. The CDR3, as DNA: TGTGCCAGCTCACCACAGGCGAGCCCAGACTATGGCTACACCTTC. This translates into CASSPQASPDYGYTF.

The chain recombines TRBV12-3 or TRBV12-4 with TRBJ2-7, with TRBD2 matching 8 bases. The CDR3 sequence is 13 residues long. V lost 6 bases to trimming and J lost 12 bases; unmatched junction nucleotides: 13. The DNA for the CDR3 is TGTGCCAGCAGCCAAGCCTCGGGGGGGAATGGGTACTTC. This gives the protein CASSQASGGNGYF.

V usage is TRBV28 and J usage is TRBJ1-6, with 9 bases fitting TRBD1. Germline V gene lookup returns CDR1 MDHEN and CDR2 SYDVKM. Trimming removed 7 bases from V and 4 bases from J; junction bases left unmatched: 8. The CDR3 is 16 amino acids. CDR3 nucleotides: TGTGCCAGCATTAAGGACAGGGGCCCTTATAATTCACCCCTCCACTTT. Its translation is CASIKDRGPYNSPLHF.

The J gene is TRBJ2-6, the V gene TRBV27; D is ambiguous. Looked up from germline, CDR1 is MNHEY and CDR2 is SMNVEV (reference sequence). Trimming pared 0 bases from V and 0 bases from J, leaving 9 bases between. This CDR3 region has 17 residues. In nucleotides, the CDR3 is TGTGCCAGCAGTTTATCCACTACCCTCTCTGGGGCCAACGTCCTGACTTTC. Residues: CASSLSTTLSGANVLTF.

The rearrangement uses TRBV6-2 or TRBV6-3 and TRBJ2-2; 8 bases map to TRBD1. The trim removed 2 bases at V and 6 bases at J, leaving 14 bases unmatched. The germline gives CDR1 MNHEY, CDR2 SVGEGT. The CDR3 is 18 residues long. The DNA of the CDR3 is TGTGCCAGCAGTTACCCGACCGGGCAGGGGGCTTCCCCCGGGGAGCTGTTTTTT. Its translation is CASSYPTGQGASPGELFF.

The chain has TRBV4-3 and TRBJ2-3, with D possibly matching TRBD2 (6 bases). The CDR3 contains 15 residues. Per germline, CDR1 LGHNA and CDR2 YSLEER. V was clipped by 0 bases and J by 3 bases, with 10 bases between them. CDR3 nucleotides: TGCGCCAGCAGCCAAGAGTTGGGGGGAACAGATACGCAGTATTTT. This sequence encodes CASSQELGGTDTQYF.

The rearrangement uses TRBV4-3 and TRBJ2-1; the match to TRBD2 covers 11 bases. The CDR3 extends over 16 amino acids. The V segment lost 1 base and the J segment 4 bases; nucleotides outside the gene matches: 3. The germline gives CDR1 LGHNA, CDR2 YSLEER. The CDR3 loop reads CASSQVLAGEYNEQFF. The CDR3 region has the DNA TGCGCCAGCAGCCAAGTACTAGCGGGGGAGTACAATGAGCAGTTCTTC.

The V gene is TRBV30, the J gene TRBJ1-6; possibly TRBD1 for D (5 bases). The V gene lost 5 bases and the J gene lost 5 bases, with 10 bases spanning the gap. The CDR3 sequence is 13 residues long. Germline V gene lookup returns CDR1 GTSNPN and CDR2 SVGIG (reference sequence). The chain's CDR3 is CAWGRDHNSPLHF. The CDR3 DNA sequence: TGTGCCTGGGGTCGGGACCATAATTCACCCCTCCACTTT.

As concerns this clone: One junction end does not reproduce the germline sequence, and a read error may be involved. This chain connects TRBV7-9 to TRBJ2-7, with 9 bases aligning to TRBD2. This CDR3 is 14 amino acids long. Germline V gene data show CDR1 as SEHNR and CDR2 as FQNEAQ (reference sequence). Here the CDR3 reads CASTLAGVPGEQYF. The CDR3, as DNA: TGTGCCAGCACCTTAGCGGGGGTCCCTGGCGAGCAGTACTTC.